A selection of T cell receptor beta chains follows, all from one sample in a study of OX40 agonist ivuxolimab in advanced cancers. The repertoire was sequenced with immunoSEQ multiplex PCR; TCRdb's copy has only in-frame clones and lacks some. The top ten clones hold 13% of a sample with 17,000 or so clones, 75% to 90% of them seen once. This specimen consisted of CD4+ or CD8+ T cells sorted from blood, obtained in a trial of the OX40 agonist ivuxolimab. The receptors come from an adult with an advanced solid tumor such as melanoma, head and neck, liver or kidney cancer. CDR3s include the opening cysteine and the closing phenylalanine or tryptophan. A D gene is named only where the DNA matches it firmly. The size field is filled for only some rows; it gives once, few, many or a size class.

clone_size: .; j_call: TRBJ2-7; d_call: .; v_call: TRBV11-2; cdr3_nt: TGTGCCAGCAGCTTCGGACCGCGCTCCTACGAGCAGTACTTC; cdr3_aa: CASSFGPRSYEQYF
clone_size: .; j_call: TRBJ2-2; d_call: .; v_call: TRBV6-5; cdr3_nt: TGTGCCAGCAGTTACTCCCCAGGAAACACCGGGGAGCTGTTTTTT; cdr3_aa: CASSYSPGNTGELFF
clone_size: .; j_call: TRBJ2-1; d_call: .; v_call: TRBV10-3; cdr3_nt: TGTGCCATCAGTGAGTCGATGGGTAACTCCTACAATGAGCAGTTCTTC; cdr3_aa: CAISESMGNSYNEQFF
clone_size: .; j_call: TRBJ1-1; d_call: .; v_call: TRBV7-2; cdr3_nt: TGTGCCAGCCGGGGCCTCGAAGCTTTCTTT; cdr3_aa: CASRGLEAFF
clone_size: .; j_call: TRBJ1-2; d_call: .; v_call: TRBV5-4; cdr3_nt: TGTGCCAGCAGCTTGCGAGGTTCAGGGAACTATGGCTACACCTTC; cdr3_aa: CASSLRGSGNYGYTF
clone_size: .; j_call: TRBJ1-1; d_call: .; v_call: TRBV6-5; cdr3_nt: TGTGCCAGCAGTTACGATGGGAGGGGTACTGAAGCTTTCTTT; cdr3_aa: CASSYDGRGTEAFF
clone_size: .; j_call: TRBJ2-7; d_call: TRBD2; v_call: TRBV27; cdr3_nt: TGTGCCAGCGGACCCGGGACTAGACGCGAGCAGTACTTC; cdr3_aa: CASGPGTRREQYF
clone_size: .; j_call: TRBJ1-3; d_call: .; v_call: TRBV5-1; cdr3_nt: TGCGCCAGCAGCTTGGTTTGGGGGGCTGGAAACACCATATATTTT; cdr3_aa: CASSLVWGAGNTIYF
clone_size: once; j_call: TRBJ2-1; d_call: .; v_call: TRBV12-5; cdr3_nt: TGTGCTAGTGTCTCCTACAATGAGCAGTTCTTC; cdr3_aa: CASVSYNEQFF
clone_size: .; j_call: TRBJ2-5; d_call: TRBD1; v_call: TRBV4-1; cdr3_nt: TGCGCCAGCAGCCAAGATCAGGGGGCGAGAGGAGAGACCCAGTACTTC; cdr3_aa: CASSQDQGARGETQYF
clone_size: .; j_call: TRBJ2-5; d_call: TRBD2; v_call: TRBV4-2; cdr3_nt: TGTGCCAGCAGCCAATCGCGGGGGAGTGGTCAAGAGACCCAGTACTTC; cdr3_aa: CASSQSRGSGQETQYF
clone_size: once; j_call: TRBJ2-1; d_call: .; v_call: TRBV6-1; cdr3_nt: TGTGCCAGCATCAGGGTTGAGCAGTTCTTC; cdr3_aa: CASIRVEQFF
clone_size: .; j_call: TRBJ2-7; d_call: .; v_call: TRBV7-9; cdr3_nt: TGTGCCAGCAGCCCCCTCGGACGCTACGAGCAGTACTTC; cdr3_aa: CASSPLGRYEQYF
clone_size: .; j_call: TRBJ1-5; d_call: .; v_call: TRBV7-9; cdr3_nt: TGTGCCAGCAGCCTGGGGGGGGGCAATCAGCCCCAGCATTTT; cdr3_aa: CASSLGGGNQPQHF
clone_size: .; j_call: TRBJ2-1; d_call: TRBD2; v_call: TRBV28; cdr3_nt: TGTGCCAGCAGTATCCTCAGGGATAGCGGGGGCGATGAGCAGTTCTTC; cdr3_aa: CASSILRDSGGDEQFF
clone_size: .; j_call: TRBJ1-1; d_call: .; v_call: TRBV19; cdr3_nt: TGTGCCAGTAGTATATCGGCCGAGGGGCTTGGCACTGAAGCTTTCTTT; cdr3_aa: CASSISAEGLGTEAFF
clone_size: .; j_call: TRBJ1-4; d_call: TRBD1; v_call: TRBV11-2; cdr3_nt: TGTGCCAGCAGCACCCGGACAGGGCATAAGGATGAAAAACTGTTTTTT; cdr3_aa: CASSTRTGHKDEKLFF
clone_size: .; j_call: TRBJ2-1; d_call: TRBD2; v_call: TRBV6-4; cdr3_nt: TGTGCCAGCAGTGACTCGACGGGAGGGGGCAATGAGCAGTTCTTC; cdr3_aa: CASSDSTGGGNEQFF
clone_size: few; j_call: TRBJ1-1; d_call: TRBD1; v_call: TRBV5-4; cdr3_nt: TGTGCCAGCAGCCTAGGACAGGGCGTCCCTGAAGCTTTCTTT; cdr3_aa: CASSLGQGVPEAFF
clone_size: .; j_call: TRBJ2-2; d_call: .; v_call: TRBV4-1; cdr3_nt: TGCGCCAGCAGCCAAGGGGTGGGCGAAACCGGGGAGCTGTTTTTT; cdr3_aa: CASSQGVGETGELFF
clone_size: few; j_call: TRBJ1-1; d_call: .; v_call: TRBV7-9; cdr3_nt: TGTGCCAGCAGCCGGACAGTCCCCGACACTGAAGCTTTCTTT; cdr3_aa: CASSRTVPDTEAFF
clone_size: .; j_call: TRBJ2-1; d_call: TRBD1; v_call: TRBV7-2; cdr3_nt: TGTGCCAGCAGCTTCCCCAGGGACAGGGGGAACTACAATGAGCAGTTCTTC; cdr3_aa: CASSFPRDRGNYNEQFF
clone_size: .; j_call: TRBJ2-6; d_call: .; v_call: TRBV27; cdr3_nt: TGTGCCAGCAGTCCGTTCTCATCTGGGGCCAACGTCCTGACTTTC; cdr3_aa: CASSPFSSGANVLTF
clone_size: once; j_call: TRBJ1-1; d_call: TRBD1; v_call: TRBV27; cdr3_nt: TGTGCCAGCATCCCAGGGGGGGGGATGACTGAAGCTTTCTTT; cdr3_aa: CASIPGGGMTEAFF
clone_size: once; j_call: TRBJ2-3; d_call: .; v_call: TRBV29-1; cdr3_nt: TGCAGCGTTGGAATGGCACGGAGCACAGATACGCAGTATTTT; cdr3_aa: CSVGMARSTDTQYF
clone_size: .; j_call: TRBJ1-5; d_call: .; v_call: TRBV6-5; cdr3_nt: TGTGCCAGCAGTTACCTCGGGGTGAGTCAGCCCCAGCATTTT; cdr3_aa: CASSYLGVSQPQHF
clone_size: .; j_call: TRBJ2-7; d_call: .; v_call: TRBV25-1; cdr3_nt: TGTGCCAGCAGCGGAACCTACGAGCAGTACTTC; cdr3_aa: CASSGTYEQYF
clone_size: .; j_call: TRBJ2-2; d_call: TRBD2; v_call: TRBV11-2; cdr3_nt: TGTGCCAGCAGCTTAGAGGTAGCGGGAGAACCGAACACCGGGGAGCTGTTTTTT; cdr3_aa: CASSLEVAGEPNTGELFF
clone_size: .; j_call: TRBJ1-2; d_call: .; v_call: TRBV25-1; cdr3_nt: TGTGCCAGCAGAAGGGCCGGCTATGGCTGCACCTTC; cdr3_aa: CASRRAGYGCTF
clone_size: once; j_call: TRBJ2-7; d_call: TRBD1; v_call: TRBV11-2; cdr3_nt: TGTGCCAGCAGCAGTCCCTGGGACAGGGGATGGACTTCCTACGAGCAGTACTTC; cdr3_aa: CASSSPWDRGWTSYEQYF
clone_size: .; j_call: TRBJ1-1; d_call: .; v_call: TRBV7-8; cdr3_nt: TGTGCCAGCAGCTTAGCCGGTGTTGGCACTGAAGCTTTCTTT; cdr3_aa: CASSLAGVGTEAFF
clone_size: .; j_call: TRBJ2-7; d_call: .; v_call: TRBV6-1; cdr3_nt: TGTGCCAGCTTTGGAGGAGGGGAGGCCTACGAGCAGTACTTC; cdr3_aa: CASFGGGEAYEQYF
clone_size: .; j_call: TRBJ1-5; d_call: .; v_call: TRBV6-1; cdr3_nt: TGTGCCAGCAGTGCTGGGGGAGGGGTCAGCAATCAGCCCCAGCATTTT; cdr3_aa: CASSAGGGVSNQPQHF
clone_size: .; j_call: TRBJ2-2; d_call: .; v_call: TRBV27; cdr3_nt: TGTGCCAGCAATGATTCGGGGGAGCTGTTTTTT; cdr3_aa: CASNDSGELFF
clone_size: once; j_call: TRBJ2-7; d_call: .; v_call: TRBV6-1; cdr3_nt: TGTGCCAGCAGTCGGGCCATTTCCTACGAGCAGTACTTC; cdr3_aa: CASSRAISYEQYF
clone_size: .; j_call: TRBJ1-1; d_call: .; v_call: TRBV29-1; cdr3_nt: TGCAGCGTTGAGAGTTACCCTGAAGCTTTCTTT; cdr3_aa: CSVESYPEAFF
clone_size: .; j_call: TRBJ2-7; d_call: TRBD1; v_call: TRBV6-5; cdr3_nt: TGTGCCAGCAGCTCGGGGACAGCGTGGGAGCAGTACTTC; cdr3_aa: CASSSGTAWEQYF
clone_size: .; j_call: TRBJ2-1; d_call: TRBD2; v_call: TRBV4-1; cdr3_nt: TGCGCCAGCAGCCAGAAAAATGGCCCGGGGGGCTACAATGAGCAGTTCTTC; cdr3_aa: CASSQKNGPGGYNEQFF
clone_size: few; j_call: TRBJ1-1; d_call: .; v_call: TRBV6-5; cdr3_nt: TGTGCCAGCAGCCTCGGGACGTGGCGGAACACTGAAGCTTTCTTT; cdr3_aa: CASSLGTWRNTEAFF
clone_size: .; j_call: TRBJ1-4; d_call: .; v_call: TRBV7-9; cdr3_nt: TGTGCCAGCAGCTCACCCGGGACCGACGAAAAACTGTTTTTT; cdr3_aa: CASSSPGTDEKLFF
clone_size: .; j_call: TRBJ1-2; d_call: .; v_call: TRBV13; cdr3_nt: TGTGCCAGCAGCTTGAGGGGGTCCCATCCCACCTATGGCTACACCTTC; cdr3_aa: CASSLRGSHPTYGYTF
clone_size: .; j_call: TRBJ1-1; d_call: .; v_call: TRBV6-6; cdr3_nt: TGTGCCAGCAGTTACCTCACTGGGGGCACTGAAGCTTTCTTT; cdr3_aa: CASSYLTGGTEAFF